One and the same sample provided the 29 T cell receptor beta chains below, sequenced in a study of T cells in Graves' hyperthyroidism and ophthalmopathy. Using RNA transcripts as the source, TCR beta CDR3 regions were amplified. Primed by the HTBI set, a first-round RT-PCR was run on the TCR CDR3. MiXCR, applied by TCRdb to the multiplex PCR reads, yields one record per CDR3 protein. The sample holds 500,000 to 750,000 distinct CDR3 sequences, approximately 15% seen once. The sequenced sample consisted of blood. These receptors originate from a woman younger than 30 with Graves' ophthalmopathy.

This clonotype was picked up many times. The chain joins TRBV7-9 to TRBJ1-4, with 7 bases that match TRBD1. With 5 bases clipped from V and 1 base from J, the junction kept 7 bases outside the gene matches. This CDR3 comprises 16 residues. Germline V gene data show CDR1 as SEHNR and CDR2 as FQNEAQ (reference sequence). CDR3 sequence: CASSTPHRGTNEKLFF. The CDR3 bases are TGTGCCAGCAGCACCCCTCACAGGGGAACTAATGAAAAACTGTTTTTT.

This clonotype was recorded many times. The chain joins TRBV30 to TRBJ1-4; maybe TRBD1 (5 bases). CDR1 and CDR2 from the germline V gene are GTSNPN and SVGIG (reference sequence). Trimming took 0 bases from V and 4 from J, leaving 6 bases between them. This CDR3 spans 13 amino acids. The CDR3 sequence is CAWSVGGNEKLFF. CDR3 in DNA: TGTGCCTGGAGTGTTGGGGGTAATGAAAAACTGTTTTTT.

This chain connects TRBV7-6 to TRBJ2-7, with D possibly TRBD1 on 6 matching bases. With 4 bases removed from V and 7 bases from J, the gap between germline ends came to 20 bases. CDR1 is SGHVS, CDR2 FNYEAQ, per germline. This CDR3 comprises 15 residues. CDR3 in amino acids: CASSSSVQGLGEQYF. The CDR3 DNA is TGTGCCAGCAGCTCCTCCGTTCAGGGGCTGGGGGAGCAGTACTTC.

This clonotype was picked up many times. The chain recombines TRBV9 with TRBJ1-1; D remains ambiguous. CDR1 is SGDLS, CDR2 YYNGEE, per germline. There are 11 residues in the CDR3. The germline V and J ends were trimmed by 3 bases and 5 bases, with 5 bases remaining between them. CDR3 sequence reads: CASSAVTEAFF. CDR3 nucleotides: TGTGCCAGCAGCGCAGTTACTGAAGCTTTCTTT.

On this clonotype itself: The conserved final phenylalanine or tryptophan is absent from the CDR3, which likely points to a read error. The rearrangement uses TRBV2 and TRBJ2-1; D might be TRBD1 or TRBD2, each matching 5 bases. Germline CDR1 and CDR2: SNHLY and FYNNEI. The ends were cut back, 8 bases at V and 9 bases at J, with 20 bases in the middle. The CDR3 loop spans 14 amino acids. The DNA for the CDR3 is TGTGCCAGCTTGGAGACAGTCGGGGCCGGTGAGCAGTTCTCC. Amino acids: CASLETVGAGEQFS.

To note about this clonotype: Germline is not matched at one junction end, which may reflect a read error. The chain couples TRBV24-1 to TRBJ1-1, with a possible D match to TRBD1 (5 bases). The CDR3 runs 11 residues. Looked up from germline, CDR1 is KGHDR and CDR2 is SFDVKD. The CDR3 DNA reads TGTGCCGCCAGTGATGGGGCTCGAGCTTTCTTT. Amino acid sequence: CAASDGARAFF.

This clonotype has ten or more counts. The rearrangement joins TRBV29-1 to TRBJ1-4; 9 bases agree with TRBD1. Losses at the gene ends were 4 bases for V and 0 bases for J; bases not matched to a gene: 6. CDR3 length equals 16 residues. CDR1 SQVTM and CDR2 ANQGSEA come from the germline V gene. In nucleotides, the CDR3 is TGCAGCGTTGCGGGACAGGGCTATGCAACTAATGAAAAACTGTTTTTT. Amino acid sequence: CSVAGQGYATNEKLFF.

The chain couples TRBV30 to TRBJ1-2, with D uncertain. Trimming removed 6 bases from V and 2 bases from J, with 16 bases in between. Germline-derived CDR1 and CDR2 are GTSNPN and SVGIG (reference sequence). The CDR3 has 14 amino acids. CDR3 coding DNA: TGTGCCTGCCTAAACGGGGTGTCCAACTATGGCTACACCTTC. This encodes CACLNGVSNYGYTF.

In this sample, this clonotype turned up once. V is TRBV5-1 and J is TRBJ1-5, with 8 bases that match TRBD1. J gave up 4 bases and V 0 bases, and 6 bases lay outside the gene matches. The germline gives CDR1 SGHRS, CDR2 YFSETQ. The CDR3 spans 16 residues. CDR3 loop: CASSLEGQGANQPQHF. The CDR3 DNA follows: TGCGCCAGCAGCTTGGAGGGGCAGGGGGCGAATCAGCCCCAGCATTTT. The full variable domain, completed using reference TRBV5-1 and TRBJ1-5, is KAGVTQTPRYLIKTRGQQVTLSCSPISGHRSVSWYQQTPGQGLQFLFEYFSETQRNKGNFPGRFSGRQFSNSRSEMNVSTLELGDSALYLCASSLEGQGANQPQHFGDGTRLSIL.

On this clonotype itself: A much larger clone lies a single base off, so this may be a read error. This chain links TRBV20-1 with TRBJ2-7, with D uncertain. The ends were cut back, 2 bases at V and 2 bases at J, with 16 bases in the middle. Per the germline V gene, CDR1 is DFQATT and CDR2 is SNEGSKA (reference sequence). CDR3 length: 15 amino acids. The CDR3 sequence: CSARLGHEAPYEQYF. CDR3 nucleotide sequence: TGCAGTGCTAGATTGGGCCATGAGGCCCCCTACGAGCAGTACTTC.

The genes are TRBV4-1 and TRBJ2-1; D is ambiguous. The V gene lost 0 bases and the J gene lost 6 bases, with 6 bases spanning the gap. The CDR3 runs 13 residues. CDR1 MGHRA and CDR2 YSYEKL come from the germline V gene. The CDR3 nucleotides read TGCGCCAGCAGCCAAGAGAGTCCCAATGAGCAGTTCTTC. This gives the protein CASSQESPNEQFF.

The V call is TRBV29-1, the J call TRBJ2-7, with a possible D match to TRBD1 (5 bases). V gave up 4 bases and J gave up 3 bases, with 10 bases separating them. This CDR3 comprises 12 residues. In germline, CDR1 is SQVTM, CDR2 ANQGSEA. The CDR3 bases are TGCAGCGTTGTGGGGCTCGGCTACGAGCAGTACTTC. This codes for CSVVGLGYEQYF.

CDR3 in DNA: TGTGCCAGCAGCCGCCGGGACAGGGTAACAGATACGCAGTATTTT. Residues: CASSRRDRVTDTQYF. The rearrangement joins TRBV11-2 to TRBJ2-3, with 9 bases fitting TRBD1. CDR3 length: 15 amino acids. V lost 5 bases to trimming and J lost 3 bases; unmatched junction nucleotides: 6. Looked up from germline, CDR1 is SGHAT and CDR2 is FQNNGV.

The J gene is TRBJ2-1, the V gene TRBV5-5, with 8 bases fitting TRBD1. The CDR3 sequence is 18 residues long. Trimming at V came to 1 base and at J to 6 bases, leaving 15 bases not matched to a gene. Per germline, CDR1 SGHKS and CDR2 YYEKEE (reference sequence). In nucleotides, the CDR3 is TGTGCCAGCAGCTTGTATGACAGGGGAATTTTTTTAGTCAATGAGCAGTTCTTC. It codes for CASSLYDRGIFLVNEQFF.

J is TRBJ2-2 and V is TRBV6-9; D could derive from TRBD1 or TRBD2 (6 bases each). Trimming shortened V by 2 bases and J by 2 bases, and 21 bases separated the two germline ends. The CDR3 sequence is 19 residues long. Germline CDR1 and CDR2: MNHGY and SVAAGI. As DNA, the CDR3 is TGTGCCAGCAGTTATGGGGGGCCCGGGCGGGTCGGCAACACCGGGGAGCTGTTTTTT. This translates into CASSYGGPGRVGNTGELFF.

This clonotype was detected a few times. The chain is built from TRBV4-1 and TRBJ1-5; D is undetermined. Looked up from germline, CDR1 is MGHRA and CDR2 is YSYEKL. Trimming left V 2 bases short and J 6 bases short, with 14 bases between. There are 15 residues in the CDR3. The CDR3 region is CASSQRVDESQPQHF. The CDR3 DNA follows: TGCGCCAGCAGCCAACGAGTCGACGAGAGTCAGCCCCAGCATTTT.

V usage is TRBV6-2 or TRBV6-3 and J usage is TRBJ2-1, with 8 bases matching TRBD1. Germline CDR1 reads MNHEY; CDR2 reads SVGEGT. This CDR3 contains 13 residues. After removal of 10 bases from V and 6 bases from J, the junction contained 8 bases not matched to a gene. The DNA for the CDR3 is TGTGCCACCCGACAGGGGCAAGGCAATGAGCAGTTCTTC. It yields the protein CATRQGQGNEQFF.

About this clonotype itself: A much larger clone lies a single base off, so this may be a read error. This sequence joins TRBV10-1 and TRBJ2-7, with 7 bases lining up with TRBD1. The CDR3 is made up of 17 amino acids. Germline-derived CDR1 and CDR2 are WNHNN and SYGVQD (reference sequence). The CDR3: CASSESTLGQASYERYF. In DNA form, the CDR3 reads TGCGCCAGCAGTGAGTCGACTCTCGGACAGGCCTCCTACGAGCGGTACTTC.

This clonotype was seen ten or more times. The V and J genes are TRBV7-9 and TRBJ2-1; a weak D match, TRBD2 (5 bases). Trimming stripped 5 bases from V and 8 bases from J, with 22 bases between. The CDR3 has 16 amino acids. CDR1 is SEHNR and CDR2 is FQNEAQ in the germline V gene (reference sequence). The CDR3 region is CASSKPIATGEYEQFF. CDR3 nucleotides: TGTGCCAGCAGCAAGCCTATTGCCACCGGGGAATATGAGCAGTTCTTC.

In this sample, this clonotype turned up a few times. The chain couples TRBV27 to TRBJ1-4; no clear D. The CDR3 is 13 amino acids. The V and J ends lost 2 bases and 6 bases respectively, with 7 bases between them. Looked up from germline, CDR1 is MNHEY and CDR2 is SMNVEV (reference sequence). The CDR3, as DNA: TGTGCCAGCAGTTTAGTTGTGGATGAAAAACTGTTTTTT. Protein sequence: CASSLVVDEKLFF. The entire variable domain, with the rest obtained from reference TRBV27 and TRBJ1-4, is as follows: EAQVTQNPRYLITVTGKKLTVTCSQNMNHEYMSWYRQDPGLGLRQIYYSMNVEVTDKGDVPEGYKVSRKEKRNFPLILESPSPNQTSLYFCASSLVVDEKLFFGSGTQLSVL.

This clonotype was found a few times. The genes are TRBV5-1 and TRBJ2-7; 14 positions match TRBD2. This CDR3 has 19 residues. CDR1 SGHRS and CDR2 YFSETQ come from the germline V gene. V lost 3 bases, J lost 3 bases, and 14 bases stayed unmatched. CDR3 sequence: CASSSGQFSGTSGGYEQYF. In DNA, the CDR3 is TGCGCCAGCAGCTCCGGACAATTTTCCGGGACTAGCGGGGGCTACGAGCAGTACTTC.

V and J are TRBV20-1 and TRBJ2-7; 8 bases map to TRBD2. V shed 8 bases and J 2 bases; nucleotides not matched to a gene: 23. This CDR3 comprises 18 residues. The V gene's germline CDR1 is DFQATT and CDR2 SNEGSKA (reference sequence). The CDR3: CSPLLAGCPGDTTYEQYF. The CDR3 nucleotides read TGCAGTCCCCTATTAGCGGGATGTCCGGGGGACACCACCTACGAGCAGTACTTC.

The chain has TRBV10-3 and TRBJ1-6, with 7 bases lining up with TRBD1. In germline, CDR1 is ENHRY, CDR2 SYGVKD. The CDR3 totals 15 residues. V shed 8 bases, J shed 5 bases, and the junction held 9 bases outside the gene matches. The CDR3 DNA reads as TGTGCCATCTCGACAGGGAGAAAGGATAATTCACCCCTCCACTTT. Translating it yields CAISTGRKDNSPLHF.

The J gene is TRBJ1-1, the V gene TRBV6-1; D gene uncertain. Germline V gene sequence: CDR1 MNHNS, CDR2 SASEGT. Trimming took 8 bases from V and 0 from J, leaving 10 bases between them. The length of the CDR3 is 13 residues. The CDR3 here is CASLVRMNTEAFF. As DNA, the CDR3 is TGTGCCAGCTTAGTACGGATGAACACTGAAGCTTTCTTT.

The J gene is TRBJ2-1, the V gene TRBV7-3; D not resolved. Per germline, CDR1 SGHTA and CDR2 FQGTGA. The CDR3 loop spans 14 amino acids. Trimming left V 4 bases short and J 7 bases short, with 14 bases between. This CDR3 is CASSSDLVRNEQFF. Here the CDR3 DNA reads TGTGCCAGCAGCTCCGACCTCGTCAGGAATGAGCAGTTCTTC.

The V gene is TRBV6-4, the J gene TRBJ2-6, with TRBD1 as a possible D gene (6 bases). Germline assignment: CDR1 MRHNA and CDR2 SNTAGT. V was pared by 0 bases and J by 0 bases, with 15 bases between. The CDR3 length is 19 residues. The chain's CDR3 is CASSDSEYQGSSGANVLTF. The CDR3 DNA is TGTGCCAGCAGTGACTCGGAATACCAGGGGAGCTCTGGGGCCAACGTCCTGACTTTC.

The chain joins TRBV6-9 to TRBJ2-5, with a possible D match to TRBD1 (6 bases). Germline loops: CDR1 MNHGY, CDR2 SVAAGI. This CDR3 is 15 amino acids long. V dropped 3 bases and J dropped 5 bases, with 16 bases sitting between them. CDR3 sequence (DNA): TGTGCCAGCAGTTACCGGGACACCCCCTGGGAGACCCAGTACTTC. Amino acids: CASSYRDTPWETQYF.

This rearrangement joins TRBV14 to TRBJ2-7; D tentatively fits TRBD1 or TRBD2 (5 bases each). Deletions cut 1 base from V and 0 bases from J, with 13 bases between. CDR1 is SGHDN and CDR2 is FVKESK in the germline V gene. The CDR3 has 16 residues. The CDR3 DNA sequence: TGTGCCAGCAGCCAAGGTTTGGGACGGAGCTCCTACGAGCAGTACTTC. Residues: CASSQGLGRSSYEQYF.

Concerning this clonotype: This may stem from a read error, because a much larger clone lies one nucleotide away. The chain is built from TRBV20-1 and TRBJ1-2; the D is unclear. CDR1 DFQATT and CDR2 SNEGSKA come from the germline V gene (reference sequence). The CDR3 is 12 residues long. The CDR3 here is CSTRAPDPGYTF. The CDR3 DNA reads TGCAGTACTAGGGCCCCGGATCCTGGCTACACCTTC.